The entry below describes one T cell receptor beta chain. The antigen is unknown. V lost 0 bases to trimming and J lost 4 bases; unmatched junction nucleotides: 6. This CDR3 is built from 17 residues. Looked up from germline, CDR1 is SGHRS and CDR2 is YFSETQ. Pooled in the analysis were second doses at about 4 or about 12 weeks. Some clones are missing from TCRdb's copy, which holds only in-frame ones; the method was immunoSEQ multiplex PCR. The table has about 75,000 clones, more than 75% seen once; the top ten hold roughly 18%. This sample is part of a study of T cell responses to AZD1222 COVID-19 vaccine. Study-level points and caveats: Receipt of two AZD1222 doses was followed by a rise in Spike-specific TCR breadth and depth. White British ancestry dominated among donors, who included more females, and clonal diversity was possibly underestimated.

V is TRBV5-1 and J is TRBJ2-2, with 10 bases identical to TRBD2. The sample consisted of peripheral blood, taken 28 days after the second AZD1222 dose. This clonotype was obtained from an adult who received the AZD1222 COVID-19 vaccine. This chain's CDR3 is CASSLGSGGRATGELFF. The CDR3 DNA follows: TGCGCCAGCAGCTTGGGTAGCGGGGGGCGCGCCACCGGGGAGCTGTTTTTT.